Here is one T cell receptor (beta chain) with its context. The entry originates in a study of tumor-infiltrating lymphocytes in localized non-small cell lung cancer. At the level of the study: Tumor tissue and non-adjacent uninvolved lung came from each patient.

The assay was immunoSEQ multiplex PCR, and TCRdb's table has in-frame clones only and misses some. The sample has about 8,400 clones, around three quarters seen once; the top ten hold about 13%. The CDR3 loop spans 13 amino acids. The V gene's germline CDR1 is SNHLY and CDR2 FYNNEI. The junction had 9 bases not matched to a gene; V was cut back by 6 bases and J by 14 bases. The clonotype comes from a human donor with non-small cell lung cancer. V and J are TRBV2 and TRBJ1-5; 11 bases match TRBD1. Sequencing was performed on uninvolved lung tissue not adjacent to the tumor. The CDR3 loop reads CASSAGTGGSEHF. As DNA, the CDR3 is TGTGCCAGCAGCGCCGGGACAGGGGGTTCCGAGCATTTT.